Each of the 19 T cell receptor beta chains below was sequenced from the same sample in a study of T-cell reconstitution after alpha-beta-depleted transplantation in children listed by TCRdb under 2016. These TCRs' antigens remain unknown. The treatment or condition label for this specimen denotes: allogeneic hematopoietic cell transplantation with graft depleted of TCRalphabeta T cells and CD19 B cells. Results and caveats for the whole study, not just this receptor: Over subsequent months, a decline in hyperexpanded clone frequencies was noted, and after one year, T-cell counts and TCRbeta diversity were mostly ascribed to newly produced T cells.

The receptor library was made with PCR. The instrument was an Illumina HiSeq 2500. TCR libraries were prepared with molecular barcoding, using unique molecular identifiers to normalize TCRbeta repertoire quantification. TCRdb cleaned the public reads at Q25 with fastp, built clones with MiXCR and kept in-frame beta chains. CDR3 protein duplicates are merged, each entry listing the most common genes and DNA. A total of around 300,000 distinct CDR3 sequences appear in this sample, nearly 8% of them only once. 9.1% of the sample lies in the top ten. This specimen consisted of peripheral blood, obtained 360 days after TCRalphabeta/CD19-depleted stem cell transplant. Receptors were obtained from a female patient younger than 10 who had a stem cell transplant for Fanconi anemia, so the T cells may come from the graft donor.

The sample holds a few counts of this clonotype. This chain joins TRBV11-2 and TRBJ1-1; perhaps TRBD1 as D (5 bases). This CDR3 region has 14 residues. The germline CDR1 and CDR2 sequences are SGHAT and FQNNGV. Trimming removed 0 bases from V and 4 bases from J, with 9 bases in between. The CDR3 region is CASSLEGVGTEAFF. CDR3 bases: TGTGCCAGCAGCTTAGAAGGGGTCGGCACTGAAGCTTTCTTT. Combining the CDR3 with reference TRBV11-2 and TRBJ1-1 gives the whole variable domain EAGVAQSPRYKIIEKRQSVAFWCNPISGHATLYWYQQILGQGPKLLIQFQNNGVVDDSQLPKDRFSAERLKGVDSTLKIQPAKLEDSAVYLCASSLEGVGTEAFFGQGTRLTVV.

This clonotype was detected only once. The chain uses TRBV7-8 and TRBJ1-4; D gene uncertain. V was cut by 1 base and J by 3 bases, with 9 bases left in between. The germline gives CDR1 SGHVS, CDR2 FQNEAQ. This CDR3 spans 15 amino acids. CDR3 sequence reads: CASSLVLGANEKLFF. The DNA for the CDR3 is TGTGCCAGCAGCTTAGTTTTGGGTGCTAATGAAAAACTGTTTTTT.

This clonotype has only a few counts. The chain has TRBV20-1 and TRBJ2-1; 11 bases line up with TRBD1. Germline V CDR1 and CDR2: DFQATT, SNEGSKA (reference sequence). V gave up 3 bases and J gave up 3 bases; unmatched junction bases: 4. The CDR3 is 15 residues long. This CDR3 reads CSASTGTGGYNEQFF. CDR3 bases: TGCAGTGCTAGCACCGGGACAGGGGGCTACAATGAGCAGTTCTTC.

This clonotype showed up many times. The gene calls are TRBV10-3 and TRBJ2-5, with 10 bases matching TRBD1. The germline gives CDR1 ENHRY, CDR2 SYGVKD. Unmatched junction bases numbered 10, after V lost 6 bases and J lost 3 bases. The CDR3 totals 16 residues. The CDR3 sequence: CAIRGEIGTGEETQYF. The CDR3 nucleotides are TGTGCCATCAGAGGGGAAATCGGGACAGGGGAAGAGACCCAGTACTTC.

The chain links TRBV7-8 to TRBJ1-2, with D possibly TRBD1 on 5 matching bases. Trimming cost V 4 bases and J 9 bases, with 15 bases left between them. This CDR3 region has 13 residues. The germline CDR1 and CDR2 sequences are SGHVS and FQNEAQ. DNA for the CDR3: TGTGCCAGCAGCTACCCACTGGGGCTTAGCTACACCTTC. Translating gives CASSYPLGLSYTF. The entire variable domain, with the rest obtained from reference TRBV7-8 and TRBJ1-2, is as follows: GAGVSQSPRYKVAKRGQDVALRCDPISGHVSLFWYQQALGQGPEFLTYFQNEAQLDKSGLPSDRFFAERPEGSVSTLKIQRTQQEDSAVYLCASSYPLGLSYTFGSGTRLTVV.

The sample holds a few counts of this clonotype. The V and J genes are TRBV23-1 and TRBJ2-7, with TRBD2 matching over 11 bases. TRBV23-1 is marked as an open reading frame, function uncertain. V was clipped by 1 base and J by 5 bases; unmatched bases: 7. This CDR3 is 16 amino acids long. CDR3 sequence reads: CASSQLITSGSDEQYF. The CDR3 coding sequence is TGCGCCAGCAGTCAATTGATTACTAGCGGGAGCGACGAGCAGTACTTC.

The table lists this clonotype with many counts. The J gene is TRBJ2-1, the V gene TRBV5-6, with D possibly being TRBD2 (6 bases). Germline-derived CDR1 and CDR2 are SGHDT and YYEEEE. The CDR3 contains 14 residues. Trimming removed 2 bases at V and 2 bases at J, with 8 bases between. The DNA of the CDR3 is TGTGCCAGCAGCTTAGGACTACCCTACAATGAGCAGTTCTTC. Its translation is CASSLGLPYNEQFF. Together with reference TRBV5-6 and TRBJ2-1, the CDR3 gives the full variable domain: DAGVTQSPTHLIKTRGQQVTLRCSPKSGHDTVSWYQQALGQGPQFIFQYYEEEERQRGNFPDRFSGHQFPNYSSELNVNALLLGDSALYLCASSLGLPYNEQFFGPGTRLTVL.

This clonotype has a handful of counts. The rearrangement uses TRBV6-2 or TRBV6-3 and TRBJ2-1, with TRBD2 matching 8 bases. V was pared by 4 bases and J by 3 bases, with 11 bases of the junction left unmatched. The CDR3 runs to 17 residues. Germline V gives CDR1 MNHEY, CDR2 SVGEGT. CDR3 nucleotide sequence: TGTGCCAGCAGTTCAGGGACTAGAGGGAGGGTCTACAATGAGCAGTTCTTC. It yields the protein CASSSGTRGRVYNEQFF.

This clonotype was observed at least ten times. The chain links TRBV6-1 to TRBJ2-3; tentative D call: TRBD2 (6 bases). With 7 bases removed from V and 6 bases from J, the gap between germline ends came to 17 bases. This CDR3 is built from 14 residues. Per the germline V gene, CDR1 is MNHNS and CDR2 is SASEGT. For the CDR3, the DNA is TGTGCCAGCACCAACACTTGGGCGGGGGATACGCAGTATTTT. Translation gives CASTNTWAGDTQYF.

The CDR3 bases are TGTGCCAGCAGTTTATTTCGGGAAAGCTATGGCTACACCTTC. It specifies CASSLFRESYGYTF. V is TRBV28 and J is TRBJ1-2; D gene uncertain. The V end was cut by 1 base, the J end by 4 bases, with 10 bases between. This CDR3 has 14 residues. CDR1 and CDR2 from the germline V gene are MDHEN and SYDVKM.

The CDR3, as DNA: TGTGCCAGCAGCTTAGCGGGCAGGTGGAAAGGGGAGCTGTTTTTT. This encodes CASSLAGRWKGELFF. The chain is built from TRBV7-2 and TRBJ2-2; D gene uncertain. Trimming removed 0 bases at V and 8 bases at J, with 13 bases between. The CDR3 totals 15 residues. Germline V gene lookup returns CDR1 SGHTA and CDR2 FQGNSA.

This clonotype was seen at least ten times. The rearrangement uses TRBV4-1 and TRBJ1-1, with D possibly TRBD1 on 5 matching bases. The germline V and J ends were trimmed by 5 bases and 1 base, with 11 bases remaining between them. The CDR3 totals 14 residues. In germline, CDR1 is MGHRA, CDR2 YSYEKL. CDR3 sequence (DNA): TGCGCCAGCAGCATGGGACTGCGGAACACTGAAGCTTTCTTT. It yields the protein CASSMGLRNTEAFF.

The chain uses TRBV7-3 and TRBJ2-3; D is uncertain. There are 13 residues in the CDR3. In germline, CDR1 is SGHTA, CDR2 FQGTGA. V was trimmed by 4 bases and J by 5 bases, leaving 10 bases between them. CDR3 in amino acids: CASSSQQRDTQYF. For the CDR3, the DNA is TGTGCCAGCAGCTCCCAGCAAAGAGATACGCAGTATTTT.

There are a few counts of this clonotype. J is TRBJ1-1 and V is TRBV21-1; the DNA was not compared with TRBD1, the D call given in the table. TRBV21-1 is a pseudogene. The CDR3 length is 14 residues. The CDR3 protein is CASSRHRVSTEAFF. DNA for the CDR3: TGTGCCAGCAGCAGGCACAGGGTCTCCACTGAAGCTTTCTTT.

This clonotype occurred many times. V is TRBV15 and J is TRBJ2-1, with D maybe TRBD1 (5 bases). The CDR3 consists of 17 residues. V shed 1 base and J shed 0 bases, with 13 bases lying between them. In germline, CDR1 is LNHNV, CDR2 YYDKDF (reference sequence). The CDR3 sequence is CATSRAAGMPSYNEQFF. In DNA, the CDR3 is TGTGCCACCAGCAGAGCGGCAGGGATGCCCTCCTACAATGAGCAGTTCTTC.

The rearrangement joins TRBV6-6 to TRBJ1-2, with D perhaps TRBD1 (5 bases). The CDR3 is 13 amino acids. Trimming took off 5 bases at V and 8 bases at J, with 15 bases between the two ends. The germline V gene has CDR1 MNHNY and CDR2 SVGAGI (reference sequence). The CDR3 region has the DNA TGTGCCAGCAGTGCTGACAGAGTCGGGGGCTACACCTTC. Encoded protein: CASSADRVGGYTF.

This clonotype was observed many times. The chain joins TRBV5-1 to TRBJ2-6; no reliable D call. V lost 0 bases and J 2 bases, leaving 6 bases between the germline ends. Germline V CDR1 and CDR2: SGHRS, YFSETQ. This CDR3 is built from 15 residues. CDR3 sequence: CASSLEWAGANVLTF. For the CDR3, the DNA is TGCGCCAGCAGCTTGGAGTGGGCTGGGGCCAACGTCCTGACTTTC.

The chain couples TRBV11-2 to TRBJ2-1; a possible D gene is TRBD2 (6 bases). Trimming left V 6 bases short and J 7 bases short, with 16 bases between. The germline CDR1 and CDR2 sequences are SGHAT and FQNNGV. This CDR3 spans 14 amino acids. The chain's CDR3 is CASRADSGGNEQFF. The CDR3 bases are TGTGCCAGCAGGGCCGATAGCGGAGGAAATGAGCAGTTCTTC.

This clonotype was seen repeatedly, ten times or more. This chain joins TRBV6-5 and TRBJ1-2, with D maybe TRBD1 (5 bases). Germline V gene sequence: CDR1 MNHEY, CDR2 SVGAGI. V lost 2 bases, J lost 5 bases, and 12 bases lay in between. The CDR3 sequence is 14 residues long. CDR3: CASSYDRAPYGYTF. The CDR3 DNA sequence: TGTGCCAGCAGTTACGACAGAGCGCCTTATGGCTACACCTTC.